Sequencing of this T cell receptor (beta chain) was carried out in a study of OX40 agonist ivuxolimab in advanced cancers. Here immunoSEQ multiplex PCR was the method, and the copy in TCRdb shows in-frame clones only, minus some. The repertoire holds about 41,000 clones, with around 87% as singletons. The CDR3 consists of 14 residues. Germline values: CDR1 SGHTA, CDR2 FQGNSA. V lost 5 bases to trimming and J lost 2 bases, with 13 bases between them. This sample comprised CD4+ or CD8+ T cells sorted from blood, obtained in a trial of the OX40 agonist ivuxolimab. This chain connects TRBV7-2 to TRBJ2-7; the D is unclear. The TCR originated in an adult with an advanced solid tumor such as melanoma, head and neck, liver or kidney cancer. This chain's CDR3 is CASSPQTGAYEQYF. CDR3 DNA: TGTGCCAGCAGCCCACAGACCGGAGCCTACGAGCAGTACTTC.